This entry lists 26 T cell receptor beta chains sequenced from one sample in a study of graft-versus-host responses after intestinal transplantation (TCRdb year 2021). Library prep was done by the immunoSEQ multiplex PCR assay. TCRdb obtained this table from immuneACCESS and retained in-frame rearrangements with V and J assigned. These tables miss some clones; where compared with another copy, unresolved V genes account for less than half of the shortfall, and the remainder is unexplained. The sample records about 57,000 clones, 80% to 90% of which are singletons. Of the sample, 1.5% to 2% is held by the ten largest clones. Sequencing was performed on PBMCs, taken 26 days after transplant. The receptor set was obtained from a human patient who received an intestinal transplant, so some T cells may come from the graft donor.

J is TRBJ1-2 and V is TRBV5-1; D unclear. The CDR3 extends over 16 amino acids. With 1 base removed from V and 0 bases from J, the gap between germline ends came to 13 bases. In germline, CDR1 is SGHRS, CDR2 YFSETQ. The DNA of the CDR3 is TGCGCCAGCAGCTTGTCAGAGGGTCGAGCTAACTATGGCTACACCTTC. Its protein product is CASSLSEGRANYGYTF.

V is TRBV9 and J is TRBJ2-1; 14 nucleotides match TRBD2. CDR3 length equals 18 residues. J was trimmed by 5 bases and V by 0 bases; bases with no gene match: 7. Germline V CDR1 and CDR2: SGDLS, YYNGEE. CDR3 nucleotide sequence: TGTGCCAGCAGCGTAGGGAGACTAGCGGGGGGGCCGGACAATGAGCAGTTCTTC. Its protein product is CASSVGRLAGGPDNEQFF.

The chain has TRBV5-1 and TRBJ2-1, with a tentative D call TRBD2 (5 bases). The germline CDR1 and CDR2 sequences are SGHRS and YFSETQ. The V and J ends lost 4 bases and 4 bases respectively, with 12 bases between them. This CDR3 has 14 amino acids. CDR3 coding DNA: TGCGCCAGCAGCCTAACTAGTCCATACAATGAGCAGTTCTTC. Encoded protein: CASSLTSPYNEQFF.

This sequence joins TRBV9 and TRBJ2-1, with 10 bases matching TRBD1. J gave up 2 bases and V 7 bases, and 21 bases lay outside the gene matches. From germline, CDR1 is SGDLS and CDR2 YYNGEE. The CDR3 extends over 20 amino acids. The CDR3 reads CASGRNPGTGVDFPYNEQFF. The CDR3, as DNA: TGTGCCAGCGGGAGAAACCCCGGGACAGGGGTGGACTTCCCCTACAATGAGCAGTTCTTC. Full variable domain (outside the CDR3, taken from reference TRBV9 and TRBJ2-1): DSGVTQTPKHLITATGQRVTLRCSPRSGDLSVYWYQQSLDQGLQFLIQYYNGEERAKGNILERFSAQQFPDLHSELNLSSLELGDSALYFCASGRNPGTGVDFPYNEQFFGPGTRLTVL.

The chain has TRBV2 and TRBJ2-5; TRBD2 aligns across 10 bases. J gave up 5 bases and V 7 bases, and 10 bases lay outside the gene matches. The germline gives CDR1 SNHLY, CDR2 FYNNEI. This CDR3 region has 15 residues. CDR3 nucleotide sequence: TGTGCCAGCACTGAGACTAGCGGGTCTTTGGAGACCCAGTACTTC. Encoded protein: CASTETSGSLETQYF.

This sequence joins TRBV6-1 and TRBJ2-2; TRBD1 matches 12 bases. This CDR3 comprises 15 residues. The germline CDR1 and CDR2 sequences are MNHNS and SASEGT. V trimming: 3 bases; J trimming: 6 bases; junction bases outside the gene matches: 2. The CDR3 nucleotides read TGTGCCAGCAGTGAGGGACAGGGGGCGGCCGGGGAGCTGTTTTTT. Protein product: CASSEGQGAAGELFF.

This chain's CDR3 is CASSSGLAGGPSTDTQYF. DNA for the CDR3: TGCGCCAGCAGCTCGGGACTAGCGGGGGGGCCAAGCACAGATACGCAGTATTTT. The chain carries TRBV5-1 and TRBJ2-3, with 16 bases fitting TRBD2. J lost 0 bases, V lost 3 bases, and 4 bases had no gene match. The germline gives CDR1 SGHRS, CDR2 YFSETQ. The CDR3 totals 18 residues. The full variable domain, with the rest looked up from reference TRBV5-1 and TRBJ2-3, is KAGVTQTPRYLIKTRGQQVTLSCSPISGHRSVSWYQQTPGQGLQFLFEYFSETQRNKGNFPGRFSGRQFSNSRSEMNVSTLELGDSALYLCASSSGLAGGPSTDTQYFGPGTRLTVL.

This clone has only one observation. The chain joins TRBV2 to TRBJ2-2; 8 bases line up with TRBD1. CDR1 SNHLY and CDR2 FYNNEI come from the germline V gene. The trim removed 7 bases at V and 4 bases at J, leaving 8 bases unmatched. The CDR3 extends over 15 amino acids. CDR3 sequence: CASTLGQGFTGELFF. For the CDR3, the DNA is TGTGCCAGCACCCTCGGACAGGGTTTCACCGGGGAGCTGTTTTTT. The whole variable domain, remainder taken from reference TRBV2 and TRBJ2-2, is EPEVTQTPSHQVTQMGQEVILRCVPISNHLYFYWYRQILGQKVEFLVSFYNNEISEKSEIFDDQFSVERPDGSNFTLKIRSTKLEDSAMYFCASTLGQGFTGELFFGEGSRLTVL.

The chain couples TRBV27 to TRBJ2-1; TRBD2 is a possible D gene (6 bases). This CDR3 has 13 amino acids. The ends were cut back, 3 bases at V and 6 bases at J, with 9 bases in the middle. Germline values: CDR1 MNHEY, CDR2 SMNVEV (reference sequence). Here the CDR3 reads CASSFEGGNEQFF. CDR3 in DNA: TGTGCCAGCAGTTTTGAGGGAGGCAATGAGCAGTTCTTC.

Concerning this clone: An end of the junction differs from the germline gene, which may be a read error. The CDR3 DNA follows: TGTGTCAGCAGCTTAATAGCGGAAACCGGGGAGCTGTTTTTT. Protein product: CVSSLIAETGELFF. The V gene is TRBV7-3, the J gene TRBJ2-2; D perhaps matches TRBD2 (6 bases). The CDR3 spans 14 residues. Germline assignment: CDR1 SGHTA and CDR2 FQGTGA.

The chain combines TRBV27 with TRBJ2-6; perhaps TRBD1 as D (6 bases). The CDR3 contains 15 residues. The germline CDR1 and CDR2 sequences are MNHEY and SMNVEV (reference sequence). V was pared by 5 bases and J by 2 bases, with 10 bases between. CDR3 nucleotide sequence: TGTGCCAGCAGTCTCAACAGGGCTGGGGCCAACGTCCTGACTTTC. Translated: CASSLNRAGANVLTF. The full variable domain, rest sourced from reference TRBV27 and TRBJ2-6, is EAQVTQNPRYLITVTGKKLTVTCSQNMNHEYMSWYRQDPGLGLRQIYYSMNVEVTDKGDVPEGYKVSRKEKRNFPLILESPSPNQTSLYFCASSLNRAGANVLTFGAGSRLTVL.

The V gene is TRBV10-1, the J gene TRBJ2-5, with D possibly TRBD2 on 7 matching bases. Between the trimmed V and J ends, which lost 4 bases and 5 bases, there was a span of 17 bases. Germline loops: CDR1 WNHNN, CDR2 SYGVQD (reference sequence). This CDR3 comprises 15 residues. The CDR3 nucleotides are TGCGCCAGCAGTGGTGGGAGGGGGATAGAGGAGACCCAGTACTTC. Residues: CASSGGRGIEETQYF.

A note on this clone: Additional DNA sequences in this sample encode the identical CDR3. V gene TRBV5-4 combines with J gene TRBJ1-1; a weak D match, TRBD1 (5 bases). CDR1 is SGHNT and CDR2 is YYREEE in the germline V gene (reference sequence). Trimming shortened V by 2 bases and J by 14 bases, and 16 bases separated the two germline ends. The CDR3 extends over 12 amino acids. The CDR3 reads CASSFSRQPAFF. Written as DNA, the CDR3 is TGTGCCAGCAGCTTCTCCCGACAGCCGGCCTTCTTT.

This chain connects TRBV15 to TRBJ1-2, with 10 positions matching TRBD1. Looked up from germline, CDR1 is LNHNV and CDR2 is YYDKDF (reference sequence). The CDR3 length is 16 residues. Unmatched junction bases numbered 7, after V lost 2 bases and J lost 4 bases. The CDR3 DNA reads TGTGCCACCAGCAGAAGGACAGGGGGTTTTGTCTATGGCTACACCTTC. It codes for CATSRRTGGFVYGYTF. The variable domain in full, completed from reference TRBV15 and TRBJ1-2, reads DAMVIQNPRYQVTQFGKPVTLSCSQTLNHNVMYWYQQKSSQAPKLLFHYYDKDFNNEADTPDNFQSRRPNTSFCFLDIRSPGLGDTAMYLCATSRRTGGFVYGYTFGSGTRLTVV.

The V and J genes are TRBV5-1 and TRBJ2-7; 9 bases are shared with TRBD1. Trimming removed 3 bases from V and 5 bases from J; junction bases left unmatched: 6. Germline CDR1 reads SGHRS; CDR2 reads YFSETQ. The CDR3 has 14 amino acids. The CDR3 DNA reads as TGCGCCAGCAGCTGGGGGGACAGGGCGGACGAGCAGTACTTC. Translating gives CASSWGDRADEQYF. The entire variable domain, with the rest obtained from reference TRBV5-1 and TRBJ2-7, is as follows: KAGVTQTPRYLIKTRGQQVTLSCSPISGHRSVSWYQQTPGQGLQFLFEYFSETQRNKGNFPGRFSGRQFSNSRSEMNVSTLELGDSALYLCASSWGDRADEQYFGPGTRLTVT.

This clone came up once. The rearrangement uses TRBV2 and TRBJ1-4; D is uncertain. The V gene lost 6 bases and the J gene lost 4 bases, with 24 bases spanning the gap. This CDR3 contains 18 residues. The germline gives CDR1 SNHLY, CDR2 FYNNEI. The CDR3, as DNA: TGTGCCAGCAGAGAACGCTCAGGATCGTGGCAGGTTAATGAAAAACTGTTTTTT. Its protein product is CASRERSGSWQVNEKLFF. The full variable domain, rest sourced from reference TRBV2 and TRBJ1-4, is EPEVTQTPSHQVTQMGQEVILRCVPISNHLYFYWYRQILGQKVEFLVSFYNNEISEKSEIFDDQFSVERPDGSNFTLKIRSTKLEDSAMYFCASRERSGSWQVNEKLFFGSGTQLSVL.

This chain connects TRBV4-2 to TRBJ2-7; 8 bases are shared with TRBD2. There are 15 residues in the CDR3. The ends lost 4 bases at V and 3 bases at J; junction bases unmatched: 8. Germline V CDR1 and CDR2: LGHNA, YNFKEQ. The CDR3: CASSPPSTSGYEQYF. For the CDR3, the DNA is TGTGCCAGCAGCCCGCCGAGTACTAGCGGCTACGAGCAGTACTTC.

J is TRBJ2-1 and V is TRBV27; 8 bases map to TRBD2. V lost 4 bases and J lost 3; bases outside the gene matches: 8. This CDR3 has 16 residues. CDR1 and CDR2 (germline): MNHEY, SMNVEV (reference sequence). The CDR3 nucleotides are TGTGCCAGCAGTTCCCGGGGGGGAGTTCTCTACAATGAGCAGTTCTTC. Translation: CASSSRGGVLYNEQFF.

The chain is built from TRBV9 and TRBJ2-2, with D maybe TRBD1 (5 bases). Germline CDR1 is SGDLS and CDR2 is YYNGEE. V lost 3 bases and J lost 8, with 17 bases in between. CDR3 size: 15 residues. The CDR3 loop is CASSGVGATAGELFF. As DNA, the CDR3 is TGTGCCAGCAGCGGGGTCGGCGCGACAGCTGGGGAGCTGTTTTTT.

V is TRBV7-6 and J is TRBJ2-3, with TRBD2 matching over 7 bases. V gave up 1 base and J gave up 9 bases; unmatched junction bases: 4. Germline CDR1 reads SGHVS; CDR2 reads FNYEAQ. The CDR3 totals 13 residues. The CDR3 nucleotides read TGTGCCAGCAGCTTAGGCGAGACTAGCACGCAGTATTTT. Amino acid sequence: CASSLGETSTQYF. Full variable domain (remainder filled in from reference TRBV7-6 and TRBJ2-3): GAGVSQSPRYKVTKRGQDVALRCDPISGHVSLYWYRQALGQGPEFLTYFNYEAQQDKSGLPNDRFSAERPEGSISTLTIQRTEQRDSAMYRCASSLGETSTQYFGPGTRLTVL.

The rearrangement links TRBV28 to TRBJ2-6, with D perhaps matching TRBD1 (5 bases). The CDR3 runs to 15 residues. The germline V and J ends were trimmed by 5 bases and 0 bases, with 8 bases remaining between them. Germline V gives CDR1 MDHEN, CDR2 SYDVKM. CDR3 amino acids: CASSPTVSGANVLTF. The DNA of the CDR3 is TGTGCCAGCAGTCCGACAGTCTCTGGGGCCAACGTCCTGACTTTC.

This clone was detected only once. This sequence joins TRBV7-6 and TRBJ2-3, with D possibly matching TRBD2 (6 bases). Germline V gives CDR1 SGHVS, CDR2 FNYEAQ. The CDR3 length is 16 residues. Trimming took 3 bases from V and 0 from J, leaving 13 bases between them. The CDR3 DNA is TGTGCCAGCAGCTTCACGGGAGATTCTAGCACAGATACGCAGTATTTT. The encoded protein is CASSFTGDSSTDTQYF.

This clone was observed once. This sequence joins TRBV6-5 and TRBJ2-5; 11 bases align to TRBD2. The V gene's germline CDR1 is MNHEY and CDR2 SVGAGI. This CDR3 has 16 amino acids. Germline trimming cut 0 bases from V and 2 bases from J; bases unmatched to any gene: 2. CDR3 bases: TGTGCCAGCAGTTACTCACTAGCGGGGGCTCAAGAGACCCAGTACTTC. This codes for CASSYSLAGAQETQYF.

The chain employs TRBV19 and TRBJ1-5; D possibly corresponds to TRBD1 (5 bases). The CDR3 sequence is 15 residues long. V lost 3 bases and J 3 bases, leaving 12 bases between the germline ends. Germline-derived CDR1 and CDR2 are LNHDA and SQIVND (reference sequence). The CDR3 DNA reads as TGTGCCAGTAGTATTTTTGGGGGGGACAATCAGCCCCAGCATTTT. As protein: CASSIFGGDNQPQHF.

The chain links TRBV7-3 to TRBJ2-4; TRBD1 agrees at 11 bases. This CDR3 is 16 amino acids long. Per the germline V gene, CDR1 is SGHTA and CDR2 is FQGTGA. Unmatched junction bases numbered 8, after V lost 2 bases and J lost 8 bases. The CDR3 region has the DNA TGTGCCAGCAGCTTAGGGATACCGGGACAGGGGGACATTCAGTACTTC. It is translated as CASSLGIPGQGDIQYF.

The chain employs TRBV4-2 and TRBJ2-2; a weak D match, TRBD2 (6 bases). The CDR3 extends over 17 amino acids. CDR1 LGHNA and CDR2 YNFKEQ come from the germline V gene. With 0 bases removed from V and 1 base from J, the gap between germline ends came to 12 bases. The CDR3 is CASSQDRELMNTGELFF. The DNA of the CDR3 is TGTGCCAGCAGCCAAGATCGGGAGCTGATGAACACCGGGGAGCTGTTTTTT.